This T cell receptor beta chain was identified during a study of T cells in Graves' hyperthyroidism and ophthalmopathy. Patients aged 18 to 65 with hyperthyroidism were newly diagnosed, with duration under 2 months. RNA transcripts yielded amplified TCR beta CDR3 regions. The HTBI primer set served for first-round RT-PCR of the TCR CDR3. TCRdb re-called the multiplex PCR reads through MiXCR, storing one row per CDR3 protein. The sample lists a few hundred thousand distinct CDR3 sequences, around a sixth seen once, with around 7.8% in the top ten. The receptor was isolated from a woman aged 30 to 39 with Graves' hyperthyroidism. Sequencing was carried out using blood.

This CDR3 is CASSYPGQGHTGELFF. CDR3 sequence (DNA): TGTGCCAGCAGTTATCCGGGACAGGGGCACACCGGGGAGCTGTTTTTT. This chain connects TRBV7-9 to TRBJ2-2; 10 nucleotides agree with TRBD1. V gave up 6 bases and J gave up 3 bases; unmatched junction bases: 7. In germline, CDR1 is SEHNR, CDR2 FQNEAQ (reference sequence). The CDR3 length is 16 residues. Supplemented by reference TRBV7-9 and TRBJ2-2, the full variable domain reads DTGVSQNPRHKITKRGQNVTFRCDPISEHNRLYWYRQTLGQGPEFLTYFQNEAQLEKSRLLSDRFSAERPKGSFSTLEIQRTEQGDSAMYLCASSYPGQGHTGELFFGEGSRLTVL.